The 18 T cell receptor beta chains presented below share a single source sample, sequenced in a study of cytomegalovirus exposure and HLA in healthy donors. The PCR employed 60 Vbeta primers together with 13 Jbeta primers. Produced via immunoSEQ multiplex PCR; TCRdb's table is partial and in-frame only. The table lists more than 130,000 clones, about 78% of them singletons. The specimen was PBMCs. The receptors originated from a man aged 35-49 years in good health and CMV-seropositive.

This clone has just a few counts. The CDR3 protein is CASRPGNTGELFF. The CDR3 coding sequence is TGTGCCTCCCGTCCCGGGAACACCGGGGAGCTGTTTTTT. V usage is TRBV30 and J usage is TRBJ2-2; D gene ambiguous. CDR1 is GTSNPN and CDR2 is SVGIG in the germline V gene (reference sequence). The CDR3 runs 13 residues. Between the trimmed V and J ends, which lost 7 bases and 1 base, there was a span of 10 bases.

This chain links TRBV7-9 with TRBJ1-4; tentative D call: TRBD1 (5 bases). Per the germline V gene, CDR1 is SEHNR and CDR2 is FQNEAQ (reference sequence). The germline V and J ends were trimmed by 5 bases and 6 bases, with 13 bases remaining between them. The CDR3 runs 14 residues. The CDR3 reads CASSGKGFDEKLFF. The CDR3 DNA follows: TGTGCCAGCAGCGGCAAGGGGTTCGATGAAAAACTGTTTTTT.

J is TRBJ2-4 and V is TRBV6-5; no definite D call. CDR1 and CDR2 from the germline V gene are MNHEY and SVGAGI. The CDR3 consists of 12 residues. Deletions cut 5 bases from V and 11 bases from J, with 13 bases between. The CDR3 bases are TGTGCCAGCAGTAAACAGAATTCCGTTCAGTACTTC. Encoded protein: CASSKQNSVQYF.

This clone was counted once. This chain connects TRBV28 to TRBJ1-5; D ambiguous. Trimming took 0 bases from V and 0 from J, leaving 9 bases between them. The germline gives CDR1 MDHEN, CDR2 SYDVKM. The CDR3 contains 16 residues. CDR3 DNA sequence: TGTGCCAGCAGTTTATGGGCAGGAAATAGCAATCAGCCCCAGCATTTT. This codes for CASSLWAGNSNQPQHF.

The chain employs TRBV19 and TRBJ1-2; D is uncertain. CDR1 is LNHDA, CDR2 SQIVND, per germline (reference sequence). Trimming shortened V by 7 bases and J by 4 bases, and 13 bases separated the two germline ends. CDR3 length: 13 residues. CDR3 region: CASIGRPSYGYTF. The DNA for the CDR3 is TGTGCCAGTATCGGGAGGCCGTCCTATGGCTACACCTTC.

J is TRBJ2-1 and V is TRBV9, with 15 nucleotides matching TRBD2. This CDR3 has 16 amino acids. Looked up from germline, CDR1 is SGDLS and CDR2 is YYNGEE. J gave up 7 bases and V 0 bases, and 2 bases lay outside the gene matches. As DNA, the CDR3 is TGTGCCAGCAGCGTAGTCGGGACTAGCGGGAGGAATGAGCAGTTCTTC. The encoded protein is CASSVVGTSGRNEQFF. The whole variable domain, filled in from reference TRBV9 and TRBJ2-1, reads DSGVTQTPKHLITATGQRVTLRCSPRSGDLSVYWYQQSLDQGLQFLIQYYNGEERAKGNILERFSAQQFPDLHSELNLSSLELGDSALYFCASSVVGTSGRNEQFFGPGTRLTVL.

The J gene is TRBJ2-1, the V gene TRBV2, with 8 nucleotides matching TRBD2. Germline V gene data show CDR1 as SNHLY and CDR2 as FYNNEI. V was pared by 6 bases and J by 10 bases, with 11 bases of the junction left unmatched. The CDR3 totals 14 residues. CDR3 sequence: CASSPGLAQGEQFF. The CDR3 DNA is TGTGCCAGCAGCCCCGGACTAGCCCAAGGGGAGCAGTTCTTC.

V is TRBV6-5 and J is TRBJ2-7; 9 nucleotides match TRBD1. Germline V gives CDR1 MNHEY, CDR2 SVGAGI. V lost 2 bases, J lost 2 bases, and 7 bases stayed unmatched. The length of the CDR3 is 16 residues. The CDR3 region is CASSYTTGGWAYEQYF. The CDR3 coding sequence is TGTGCCAGCAGTTACACAACAGGGGGCTGGGCCTACGAGCAGTACTTC.

Of note for this clone: One end of the junction is discordant with germline, which a read error may explain. This chain links TRBV30 with TRBJ2-7; D unresolved. This CDR3 contains 13 residues. Per the germline V gene, CDR1 is GTSNPN and CDR2 is SVGIG (reference sequence). For the CDR3, the DNA is TGTGCCTGGAAGCCCATAGCATACTACGAGCAGTGCTTC. Its protein product is CAWKPIAYYEQCF.

The chain recombines TRBV5-4 with TRBJ1-2; TRBD1 matches at 9 bases. CDR1 is SGHNT, CDR2 YYREEE, per germline (reference sequence). The CDR3 extends over 15 amino acids. V lost 4 bases to trimming and J lost 8 bases; unmatched junction nucleotides: 12. The CDR3 spells CASSPDRGSVWGYTF. The CDR3 nucleotides read TGTGCCAGCAGCCCGGACAGGGGAAGTGTTTGGGGCTACACCTTC.

The chain is built from TRBV2 and TRBJ2-4; tentatively, D is TRBD1 (5 bases). Germline-derived CDR1 and CDR2 are SNHLY and FYNNEI. The CDR3 has 13 residues. The V end was cut by 8 bases, the J end by 4 bases, with 12 bases between. CDR3 amino acids: CASVDTDKNIQYF. The CDR3, as DNA: TGTGCCAGCGTGGACACAGATAAAAACATTCAGTACTTC.

The chain combines TRBV18 with TRBJ1-1, with D possibly matching TRBD1 (6 bases). Germline V gives CDR1 KGHSH, CDR2 LQKENI. The CDR3 spans 14 residues. The V and J ends lost 8 bases and 2 bases respectively, with 15 bases between them. CDR3 region: CASQGGHSNTEAFF. The CDR3 coding sequence is TGTGCCAGCCAAGGGGGACATTCAAACACTGAAGCTTTCTTT.

This clone appeared a few times. The J gene is TRBJ2-5, the V gene TRBV2; D perhaps matches TRBD1 (6 bases). The last part of the DNA fits TRBJ2-7 better; the J call may be wrong. The CDR3 is 12 amino acids. From germline, CDR1 is SNHLY and CDR2 FYNNEI. CDR3 sequence reads: CASGDTTYEQYF. For the CDR3, the DNA is TGTGCCAGCGGGGACACTACCTACGAGCAGTACTTC.

This clone was observed a handful of times. V gene TRBV4-1 combines with J gene TRBJ1-1, with 7 bases aligning to TRBD1. CDR1 MGHRA and CDR2 YSYEKL come from the germline V gene. V shed 4 bases, J shed 0 bases, and the junction held 8 bases outside the gene matches. The CDR3 runs 16 residues. CDR3 sequence reads: CASSPYWDSVNTEAFF. CDR3 bases: TGCGCCAGCAGCCCTTATTGGGACAGCGTGAACACTGAAGCTTTCTTT.

The chain carries TRBV7-9 and TRBJ2-7; TRBD1 aligns across 10 bases. CDR1 SEHNR and CDR2 FQNEAQ come from the germline V gene (reference sequence). The CDR3 is 15 residues long. V shed 3 bases and J 5 bases; nucleotides not matched to a gene: 7. CDR3 sequence: CASSFPRDRGHEQYF. For the CDR3, the DNA is TGTGCCAGCAGCTTCCCTCGGGACAGGGGCCACGAGCAGTACTTC.

This sequence joins TRBV5-6 and TRBJ1-2; D remains unclear. This CDR3 contains 14 residues. Germline V lookup: CDR1 SGHDT, CDR2 YYEEEE. V was cut by 0 bases and J by 3 bases, with 9 bases left in between. CDR3 coding DNA: TGTGCCAGCAGCTTGGTTTCAGTGGACTATGGCTACACCTTC. It encodes CASSLVSVDYGYTF.

This sequence joins TRBV6-5 and TRBJ1-1, with D hard to call. Between the trimmed V and J ends, which lost 6 bases and 0 bases, there was a span of 14 bases. This CDR3 region has 15 residues. The V gene's germline CDR1 is MNHEY and CDR2 SVGAGI. This chain's CDR3 is CASSSFPLLNTEAFF. As DNA, the CDR3 is TGTGCCAGCAGCTCCTTCCCACTCTTGAACACTGAAGCTTTCTTT.

The chain is built from TRBV29-1 and TRBJ2-3; D unresolved. This CDR3 region has 13 residues. The V gene's germline CDR1 is SQVTM and CDR2 ANQGSEA. Between the trimmed V and J ends, which lost 6 bases and 2 bases, there was a span of 12 bases. CDR3 in DNA: TGCAGCGTGAGAATGTATGTCACAGATACGCAGTATTTT. Its translation: CSVRMYVTDTQYF.